This TCR beta chain was recorded in a study of blood T cell repertoires in COVID-19. Overall study: The United States, Italy and Spain supplied acute and convalescent COVID-19 samples. The cDNA or gDNA used as material had been derived from T cells, B-cell-depleted T cells, or PBMCs.

Trimming stripped 3 bases from V and 5 bases from J, with 16 bases between. Germline V lookup: CDR1 DFQATT, CDR2 SNEGSKA (reference sequence). The CDR3 is 14 amino acids. Original data processing: Estimation of nucleated cell counts was performed using reference gene primer amplification. Libraries were prepared by immunoSEQ multiplex PCR; TCRdb keeps only in-frame clonotypes and omits some of them. That table gives V, J and clone size, and the DNA gave D and trimming. The table lists approximately 100,000 clones, 87% of them singletons. This sequence joins TRBV20-1 and TRBJ2-5, with D tentatively TRBD1 (6 bases). The TCR originated in a man between 65 and 85 years old with acute or convalescent COVID-19. The source material was peripheral blood. The chain's CDR3 is CSASPPRTAETQYF. CDR3 bases: TGCAGTGCTAGTCCCCCCCGGACAGCCGAGACCCAGTACTTC.